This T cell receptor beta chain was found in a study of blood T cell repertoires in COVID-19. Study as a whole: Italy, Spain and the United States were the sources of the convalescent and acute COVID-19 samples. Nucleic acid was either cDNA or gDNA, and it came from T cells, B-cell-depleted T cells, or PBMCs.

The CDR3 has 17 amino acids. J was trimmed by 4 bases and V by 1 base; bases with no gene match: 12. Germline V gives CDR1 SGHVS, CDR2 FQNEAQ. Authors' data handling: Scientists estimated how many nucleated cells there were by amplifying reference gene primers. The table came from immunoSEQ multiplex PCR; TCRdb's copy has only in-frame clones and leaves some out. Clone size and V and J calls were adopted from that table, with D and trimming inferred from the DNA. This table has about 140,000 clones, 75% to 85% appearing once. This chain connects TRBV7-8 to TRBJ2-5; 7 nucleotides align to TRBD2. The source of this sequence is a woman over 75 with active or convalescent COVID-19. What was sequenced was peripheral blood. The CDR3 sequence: CASSLVGVEGRGETQYF. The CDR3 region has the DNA TGTGCCAGCAGCTTAGTTGGGGTCGAGGGGAGGGGAGAGACCCAGTACTTC.